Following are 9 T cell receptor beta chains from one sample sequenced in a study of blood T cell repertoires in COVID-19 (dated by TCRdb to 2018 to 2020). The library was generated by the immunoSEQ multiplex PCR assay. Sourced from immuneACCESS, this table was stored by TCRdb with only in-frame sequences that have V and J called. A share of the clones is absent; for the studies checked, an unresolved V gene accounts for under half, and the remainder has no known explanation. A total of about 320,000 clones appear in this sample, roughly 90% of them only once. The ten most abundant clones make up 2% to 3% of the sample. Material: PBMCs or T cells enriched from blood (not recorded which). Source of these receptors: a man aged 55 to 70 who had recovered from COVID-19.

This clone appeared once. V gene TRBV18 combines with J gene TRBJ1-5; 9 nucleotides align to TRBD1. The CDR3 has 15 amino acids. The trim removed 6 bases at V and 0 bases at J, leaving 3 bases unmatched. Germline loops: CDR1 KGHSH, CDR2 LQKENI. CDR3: CASSAQGASNQPQHF. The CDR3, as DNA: TGTGCCAGCTCGGCACAGGGGGCTAGCAATCAGCCCCAGCATTTT. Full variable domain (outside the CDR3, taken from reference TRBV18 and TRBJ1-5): NAGVMQNPRHLVRRRGQEARLRCSPMKGHSHVYWYRQLPEEGLKFMVYLQKENIIDESGMPKERFSAEFPKEGPSILRIQQVVRGDSAAYFCASSAQGASNQPQHFGDGTRLSIL.

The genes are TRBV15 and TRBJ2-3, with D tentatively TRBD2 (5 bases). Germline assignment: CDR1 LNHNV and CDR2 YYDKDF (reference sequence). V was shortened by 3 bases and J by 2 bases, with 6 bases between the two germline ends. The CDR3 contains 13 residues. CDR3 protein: CATSRDFTDTQYF. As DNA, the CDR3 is TGTGCCACCAGCAGGGACTTCACAGATACGCAGTATTTT.

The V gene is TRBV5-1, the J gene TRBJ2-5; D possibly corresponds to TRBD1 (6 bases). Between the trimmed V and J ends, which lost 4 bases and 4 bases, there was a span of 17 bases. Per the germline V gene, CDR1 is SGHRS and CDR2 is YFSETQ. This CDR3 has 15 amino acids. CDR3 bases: TGCGCCAGCAGCGGAACAGGGATTCCGATAGAGACCCAGTACTTC. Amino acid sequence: CASSGTGIPIETQYF.

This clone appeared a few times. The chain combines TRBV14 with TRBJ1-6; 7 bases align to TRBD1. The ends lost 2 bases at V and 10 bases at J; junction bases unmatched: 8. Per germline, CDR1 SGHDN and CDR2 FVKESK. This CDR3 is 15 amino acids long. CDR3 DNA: TGTGCCAGCAGCCAAAAACAGGGGATAGGCTCACCCCTCCACTTT. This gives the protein CASSQKQGIGSPLHF.

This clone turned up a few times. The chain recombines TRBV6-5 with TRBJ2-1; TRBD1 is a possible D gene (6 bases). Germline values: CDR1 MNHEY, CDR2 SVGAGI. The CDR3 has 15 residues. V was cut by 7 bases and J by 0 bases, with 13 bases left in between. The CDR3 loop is CASTKGHPSYNEQFF. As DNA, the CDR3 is TGTGCCAGCACCAAGGGACACCCCTCCTACAATGAGCAGTTCTTC.

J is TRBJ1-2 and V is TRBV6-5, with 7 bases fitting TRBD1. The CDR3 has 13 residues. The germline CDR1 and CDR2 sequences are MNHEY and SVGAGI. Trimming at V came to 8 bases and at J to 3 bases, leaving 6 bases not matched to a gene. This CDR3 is CASRTGAYYGYTF. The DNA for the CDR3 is TGTGCCAGCCGTACAGGGGCCTACTATGGCTACACCTTC.

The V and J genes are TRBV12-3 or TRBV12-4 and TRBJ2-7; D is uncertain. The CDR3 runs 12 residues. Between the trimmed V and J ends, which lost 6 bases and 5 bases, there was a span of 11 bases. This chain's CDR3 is CASSQVPHEQYF. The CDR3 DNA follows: TGTGCCAGCAGCCAGGTGCCCCACGAGCAGTACTTC.

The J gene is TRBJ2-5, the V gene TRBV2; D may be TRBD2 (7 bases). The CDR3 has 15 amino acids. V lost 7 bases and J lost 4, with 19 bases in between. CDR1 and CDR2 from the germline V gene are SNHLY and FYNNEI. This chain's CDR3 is CASTSRRGQGETQYF. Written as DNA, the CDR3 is TGTGCCAGCACCTCCCGGCGGGGGCAGGGAGAGACCCAGTACTTC.

The CDR3 sequence: CASSLEGEMYTDTQYF. The CDR3 region has the DNA TGTGCCAGCAGCTTGGAGGGGGAGATGTACACAGATACGCAGTATTTT. The chain uses TRBV5-6 and TRBJ2-3; tentative D call: TRBD1 (6 bases). The V end lost 0 bases, the J end lost 2 bases, and 13 bases lay between the germline ends. The CDR3 totals 16 residues. Germline lookup yields CDR1 SGHDT and CDR2 YYEEEE.